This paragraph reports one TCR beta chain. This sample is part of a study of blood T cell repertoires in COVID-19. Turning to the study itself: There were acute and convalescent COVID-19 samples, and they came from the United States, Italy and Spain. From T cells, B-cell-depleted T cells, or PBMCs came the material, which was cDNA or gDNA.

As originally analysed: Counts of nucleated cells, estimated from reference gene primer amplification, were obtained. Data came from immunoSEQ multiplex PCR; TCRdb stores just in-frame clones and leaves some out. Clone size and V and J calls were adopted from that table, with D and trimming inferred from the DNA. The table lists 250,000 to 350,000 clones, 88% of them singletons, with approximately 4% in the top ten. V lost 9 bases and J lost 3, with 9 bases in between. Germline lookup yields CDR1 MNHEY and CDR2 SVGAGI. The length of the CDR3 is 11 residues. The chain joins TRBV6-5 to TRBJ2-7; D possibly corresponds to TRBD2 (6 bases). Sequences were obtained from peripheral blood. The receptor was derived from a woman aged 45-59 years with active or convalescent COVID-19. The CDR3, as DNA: TGTGCCAGTTCCGGGGGCTACGAGCAGTACTTC. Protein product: CASSGGYEQYF.